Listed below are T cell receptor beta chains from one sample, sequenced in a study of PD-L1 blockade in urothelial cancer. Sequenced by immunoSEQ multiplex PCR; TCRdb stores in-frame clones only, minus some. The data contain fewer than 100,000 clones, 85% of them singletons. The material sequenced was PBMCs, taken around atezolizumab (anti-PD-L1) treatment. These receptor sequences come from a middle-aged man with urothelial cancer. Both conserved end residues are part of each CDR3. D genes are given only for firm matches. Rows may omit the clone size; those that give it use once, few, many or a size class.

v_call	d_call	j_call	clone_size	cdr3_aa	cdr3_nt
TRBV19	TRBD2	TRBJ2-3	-	CASSSFSGSPSTDTQYF	TGTGCCAGTAGTTCCTTTAGCGGGAGCCCCAGCACAGATACGCAGTATTTT
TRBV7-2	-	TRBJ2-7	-	CASSLVLAPYEQYF	TGTGCCAGCAGCTTAGTACTAGCCCCCTACGAGCAGTACTTC
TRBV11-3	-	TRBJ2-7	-	CASSLGGPKKNDPYEQYF	TGTGCCAGCAGCCTCGGAGGGCCAAAAAAGAATGATCCCTACGAGCAGTACTTC
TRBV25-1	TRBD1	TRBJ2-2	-	CASSRDRVTGELFF	TGTGCCAGCAGCCGGGACAGGGTCACCGGGGAGCTGTTTTTT
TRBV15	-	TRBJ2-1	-	CATSRDPGAYNEQFF	TGTGCCACCAGCAGAGATCCCGGGGCCTACAATGAGCAGTTCTTC
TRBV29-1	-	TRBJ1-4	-	CSVERGANEKLFF	TGCAGCGTTGAACGGGGGGCTAATGAAAAACTGTTTTTT
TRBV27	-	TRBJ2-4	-	CASSLHPGNIQYF	TGTGCCAGCAGTTTACATCCGGGAAACATTCAGTACTTC
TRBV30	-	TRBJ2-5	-	CAHVGLQETQYF	TGTGCCCATGTGGGACTCCAAGAGACCCAGTACTTC
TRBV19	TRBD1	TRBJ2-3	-	CASRNVGTAKPIVQYF	TGTGCCAGTCGGAATGTTGGGACAGCAAAACCCATCGTTCAGTATTTT
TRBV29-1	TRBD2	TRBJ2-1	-	CSARGGSSYNEQFF	TGCAGCGCAAGGGGCGGGAGCTCCTACAATGAGCAGTTCTTC
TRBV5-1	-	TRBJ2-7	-	CASAEGRNYEQYF	TGCGCCAGCGCTGAGGGCCGAAACTACGAGCAGTACTTC
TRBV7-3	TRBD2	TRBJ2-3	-	CASSSLAGTDTQYF	TGTGCCAGCAGCTCACTAGCGGGGACAGATACGCAGTATTTT
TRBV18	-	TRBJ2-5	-	CASSLQYQETQYF	TGTGCCAGCTCCCTGCAGTACCAAGAGACCCAGTACTTC
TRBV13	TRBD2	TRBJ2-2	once	CASSARLAGETATGELFF	TGTGCCAGCAGCGCGAGGCTAGCGGGGGAGACGGCCACCGGGGAGCTGTTTTTT
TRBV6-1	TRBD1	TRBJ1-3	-	CASKQRGTAGNTIYF	TGTGCCAGCAAACAAAGGGGGACAGCGGGAAACACCATATATTTT
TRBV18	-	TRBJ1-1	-	CASSVSGETEAFF	TGTGCCAGCTCCGTTAGCGGGGAAACTGAAGCTTTCTTT
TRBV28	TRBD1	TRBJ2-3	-	CASSTDDRERDTQYF	TGTGCCAGCAGTACCGACGACAGGGAACGAGATACGCAGTATTTT
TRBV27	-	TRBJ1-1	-	CASSSPVGANTEAFF	TGTGCCAGCAGTTCCCCGGTAGGAGCGAACACTGAAGCTTTCTTT
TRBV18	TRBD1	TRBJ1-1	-	CASSPLGQGQVRGTEAFF	TGTGCCAGCTCACCACTTGGACAGGGACAGGTGAGGGGAACTGAAGCTTTCTTT
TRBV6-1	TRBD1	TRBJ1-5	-	CASSLDRGGNQPQHF	TGTGCCAGCAGTCTAGACAGGGGTGGCAATCAGCCCCAGCATTTT
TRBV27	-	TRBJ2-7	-	CASSFVTPGQGSTYEQYF	TGTGCCAGCAGTTTTGTTACCCCTGGGCAGGGGTCGACCTACGAGCAGTACTTC
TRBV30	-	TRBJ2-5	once	CAWSDTGKQETQYF	TGTGCCTGGAGTGACACAGGGAAACAAGAGACCCAGTACTTC
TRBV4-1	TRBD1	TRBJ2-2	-	CASSRFTGGSNTGELFF	TGCGCCAGCAGCCGTTTCACAGGGGGCTCCAACACCGGGGAGCTGTTTTTT
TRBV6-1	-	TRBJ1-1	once	CASSDGYSRGEAFF	TGTGCCAGCAGTGACGGGTATAGTAGAGGTGAAGCTTTCTTT
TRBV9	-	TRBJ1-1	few	CASSDLQGLNTEAFF	TGTGCCAGCAGCGACCTACAGGGCCTGAACACTGAAGCTTTCTTT
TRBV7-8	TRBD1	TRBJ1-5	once	CASSPGGWGQHNQPQHF	TGTGCCAGCAGCCCAGGGGGTTGGGGACAGCACAATCAGCCCCAGCATTTT
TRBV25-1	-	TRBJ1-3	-	CASSLTGTLYF	TGTGCCAGCAGCCTCACCGGGACTTTATATTTT
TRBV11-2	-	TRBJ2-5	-	CASSPQRGQGETQYF	TGTGCCAGCAGCCCACAGCGCGGCCAGGGGGAGACCCAGTACTTC
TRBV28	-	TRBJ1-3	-	CASSLPQANTIYF	TGTGCCAGCAGTCTACCCCAGGCAAACACCATATATTTT
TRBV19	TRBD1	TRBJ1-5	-	CASMGDRENQPQHF	TGTGCCAGTATGGGGGACAGGGAGAATCAGCCCCAGCATTTT
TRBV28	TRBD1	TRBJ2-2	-	CASSLFRDSSTGELFF	TGTGCCAGCAGTTTATTTCGGGACAGCTCCACCGGGGAGCTGTTTTTT
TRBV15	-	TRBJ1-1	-	CATSRSGTFVTEAFF	TGTGCCACCAGCAGGTCAGGGACTTTCGTCACTGAAGCTTTCTTT
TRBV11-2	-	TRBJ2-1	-	CASSQLQRTYNEQFF	TGTGCCAGCAGCCAACTGCAGCGGACCTACAATGAGCAGTTCTTC
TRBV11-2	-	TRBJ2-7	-	CASSSYAGSRGEQYF	TGTGCCAGCAGCTCGTACGCAGGTTCCAGGGGCGAGCAGTACTTC
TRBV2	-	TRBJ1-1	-	CASRQYQYTEAFF	TGTGCCAGCAGACAGTACCAATACACTGAAGCTTTCTTT
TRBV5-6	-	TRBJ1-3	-	CASSFSPGSNTIYF	TGTGCCAGCAGCTTCTCGCCAGGGTCAAACACCATATATTTT
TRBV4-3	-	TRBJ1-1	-	CASSQDLMNTEAFF	TGCGCCAGCAGCCAAGATCTAATGAACACTGAAGCTTTCTTT
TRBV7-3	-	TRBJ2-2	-	CASSPRLADTGELFF	TGTGCCAGCAGCCCCCGGCTAGCTGACACCGGGGAGCTGTTTTTT
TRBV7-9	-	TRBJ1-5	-	CASSLWGLGSNQPQHF	TGTGCCAGCAGCTTATGGGGCCTGGGGAGCAATCAGCCCCAGCATTTT
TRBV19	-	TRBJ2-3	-	CASRGWGPSTDTQYF	TGTGCCAGTAGAGGGTGGGGCCCTAGCACAGATACGCAGTATTTT
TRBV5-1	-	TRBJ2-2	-	CASSLPHQGSVTGELFF	TGCGCCAGCAGCTTGCCCCACCAGGGTTCGGTCACCGGGGAGCTGTTTTTT
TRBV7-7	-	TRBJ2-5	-	CASSFGPPETQYF	TGTGCTAGCAGCTTTGGGCCGCCCGAGACCCAGTACTTC
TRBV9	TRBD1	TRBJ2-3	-	CASSAPGQVVSTQYF	TGTGCCAGCAGCGCGCCGGGACAGGTGGTGTCTACGCAGTATTTT
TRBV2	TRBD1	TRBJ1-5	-	CASRGRQGDNQPQHF	TGTGCCAGCAGAGGGAGACAGGGAGACAATCAGCCCCAGCATTTT
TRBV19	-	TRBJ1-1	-	CAQGEAFF	TGTGCCCAGGGTGAAGCTTTCTTT
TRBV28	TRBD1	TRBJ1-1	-	CASSLFGQGNTEAFF	TGTGCCAGCAGTTTATTCGGACAGGGAAACACTGAAGCTTTCTTT
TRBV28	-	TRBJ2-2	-	CASTVVAVTGELFF	TGTGCCAGCACCGTGGTAGCCGTCACCGGGGAGCTGTTTTTT
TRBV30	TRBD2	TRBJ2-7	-	CAWSVGTSGEQYF	TGTGCCTGGAGTGTAGGGACTAGCGGCGAGCAGTACTTC
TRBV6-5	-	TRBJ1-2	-	CASSHQDNRGYTF	TGTGCCAGCAGTCACCAGGATAATAGGGGCTACACCTTC
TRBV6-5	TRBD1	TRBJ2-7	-	CASSAGGSYEQYF	TGTGCCAGCAGCGCAGGGGGCTCCTACGAGCAGTACTTC
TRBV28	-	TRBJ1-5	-	CASSRRVNQPQHF	TGTGCCAGCAGTCGGAGGGTTAATCAGCCCCAGCATTTT
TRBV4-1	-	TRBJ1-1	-	CASSQDKLQGTNGAFF	TGCGCCAGCAGCCAAGACAAACTACAGGGAACCAACGGAGCTTTCTTT
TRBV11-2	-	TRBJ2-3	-	CASSLVGGASTDTQYF	TGTGCCAGCAGCTTAGTCGGGGGTGCTAGCACAGATACGCAGTATTTT
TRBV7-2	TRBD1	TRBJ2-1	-	CASSRRTGGQVYNEQFF	TGTGCCAGCAGCCGAAGGACAGGGGGCCAAGTCTACAATGAGCAGTTCTTC
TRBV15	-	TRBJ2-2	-	CATRSAGTLNTGELFF	TGTGCCACCAGGAGTGCCGGGACTCTGAACACCGGGGAGCTGTTTTTT
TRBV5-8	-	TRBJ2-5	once	CASSATQETQYF	TGTGCCAGCAGCGCAACACAAGAGACCCAGTACTTC
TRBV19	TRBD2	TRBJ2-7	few	CASYGRREDAYEQYF	TGTGCCAGCTACGGGCGGCGGGAGGACGCCTACGAGCAGTACTTC
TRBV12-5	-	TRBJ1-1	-	CASGLVLPGSNTEAFF	TGTGCTAGTGGTTTGGTACTCCCGGGTTCGAACACTGAAGCTTTCTTT
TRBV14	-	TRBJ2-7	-	CASSQGGSGPSYEQYF	TGTGCCAGCAGCCAAGGAGGTAGCGGACCCTCCTACGAGCAGTACTTC